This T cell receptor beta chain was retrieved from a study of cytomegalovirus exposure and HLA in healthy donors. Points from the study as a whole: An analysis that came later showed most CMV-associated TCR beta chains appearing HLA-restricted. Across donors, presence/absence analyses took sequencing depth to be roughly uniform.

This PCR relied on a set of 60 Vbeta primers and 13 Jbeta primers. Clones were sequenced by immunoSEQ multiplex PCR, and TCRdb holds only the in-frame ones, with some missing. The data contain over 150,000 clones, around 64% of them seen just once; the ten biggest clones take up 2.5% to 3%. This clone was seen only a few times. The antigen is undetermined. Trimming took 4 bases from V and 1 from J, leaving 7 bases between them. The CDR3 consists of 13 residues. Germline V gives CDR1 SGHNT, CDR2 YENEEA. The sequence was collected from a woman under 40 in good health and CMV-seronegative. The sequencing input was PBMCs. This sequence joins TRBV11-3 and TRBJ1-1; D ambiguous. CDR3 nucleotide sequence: TGTGCCAGCAGCTCAAATCCGAACACTGAAGCTTTCTTT. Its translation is CASSSNPNTEAFF.